This entry concerns a single T cell receptor beta chain. The target antigen is unknown. This entry belongs to a study of cytomegalovirus exposure and HLA in healthy donors. General study results and limits: About 87% or about 30% of the time was how often most TCR beta V segments were productive, according to an earlier analysis.

Germline V CDR1 and CDR2: SGHNT, YENEEA. The CDR3 sequence is 14 residues long. The PCR made use of 60 Vbeta and 13 Jbeta primers. This table comes from immunoSEQ multiplex PCR, and its TCRdb copy is limited to in-frame clones, with some not included. The sample includes approximately 140,000 clones, 80% of them seen just once. Sequencing was performed on PBMCs. This TCR derives from a male donor in good health and CMV-seronegative. This sequence joins TRBV11-3 and TRBJ2-5; TRBD1 matches at 7 bases. The closer fit of TRBJ2-7 to the DNA end suggests the J call may be wrong. The CDR3 sequence is CASSLGQGYYEQYF. In nucleotides, the CDR3 is TGTGCCAGCAGCTTAGGACAGGGTTACTACGAGCAGTACTTC.